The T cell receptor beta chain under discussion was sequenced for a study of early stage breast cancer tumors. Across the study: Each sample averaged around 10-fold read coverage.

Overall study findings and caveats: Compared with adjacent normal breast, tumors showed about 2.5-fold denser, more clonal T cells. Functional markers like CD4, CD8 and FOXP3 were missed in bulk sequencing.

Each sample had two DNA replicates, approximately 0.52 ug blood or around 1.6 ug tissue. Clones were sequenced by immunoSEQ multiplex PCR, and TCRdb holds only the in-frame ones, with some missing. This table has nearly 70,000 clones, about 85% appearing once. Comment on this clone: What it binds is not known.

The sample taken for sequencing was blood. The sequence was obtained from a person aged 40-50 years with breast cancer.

The CDR3 DNA reads as TGTGCCAGCAGCGTAGCGGAGGGAGGGCCAGAGACCCAGTACTTC. This translates into CASSVAEGGPETQYF. The chain recombines TRBV9 with TRBJ2-5, with 7 bases that match TRBD2. CDR3 length: 15 amino acids. CDR1 is SGDLS, CDR2 YYNGEE, per germline. V was pared by 0 bases and J by 4 bases, with 6 bases of the junction left unmatched.